A selection of T cell receptor beta chains follows, all from one sample in a study of OX40 agonist ivuxolimab in advanced cancers. Libraries were prepared by immunoSEQ multiplex PCR; TCRdb keeps only in-frame clonotypes and omits some of them. Of tens of thousands of clones in the sample, around 91% are singletons; the top ten hold approximately 10%. The source was CD4+ or CD8+ T cells sorted from blood, collected in a trial of the OX40 agonist ivuxolimab. The source of these receptors is an adult with an advanced solid tumor such as melanoma, head and neck, liver or kidney cancer. The CDR3 runs from the conserved cysteine through the conserved F or W. A D gene is named only where the DNA matches it firmly. Only some rows state a clone size, as once, few, many or a class for expanded clones.

>TRBJ1-1|NA|14|TRBV27|NA
TGTGCCAGCAGTTTATCAGGACACGGAACTGAAGCTTTCTTT
CASSLSGHGTEAFF
>TRBJ2-5|NA|15|TRBV28|NA
TGTGCCAGCAGTCTGCCTGACCGGCCCTGGGAGACCCAGTACTTC
CASSLPDRPWETQYF
>TRBJ2-1|NA|12|TRBV5-8|NA
TGTGCCAGCAGCCGGCCCGGAAATGAGCAGTTCTTC
CASSRPGNEQFF
>TRBJ1-1|TRBD1|15|TRBV5-1|NA
TGCGCCAGCAGCTTGGCGGCAGGGGGGCAACCGGGCGCTTTCTTT
CASSLAAGGQPGAFF
>TRBJ2-7|TRBD1|14|TRBV27|NA
TGTGCCAGCAGTTTATTCGGCAGGGGGTACGAGCAGTACTTC
CASSLFGRGYEQYF
>TRBJ2-1|NA|12|TRBV7-3|NA
TGTGCCAGCAGCTTTCCCGGGAATGAGCAGTTCTTC
CASSFPGNEQFF
>TRBJ1-1|NA|14|TRBV27|NA
TGTGCCAGCAGTGCGGTGGGTACGAACACTGAAGCTTTCTTT
CASSAVGTNTEAFF
>TRBJ2-1|NA|13|TRBV27|NA
TGTGCCAGCAGTTTACCCGGAGGGAATGAGCAGTTCTTC
CASSLPGGNEQFF
>TRBJ2-1|TRBD1|15|TRBV15|NA
TGTGCCACCAGCACTCCGGGACAGGGGTACAATGAGCAGTTCTTC
CATSTPGQGYNEQFF
>TRBJ2-1|NA|14|TRBV6-6|NA
TGTGCCAGCGCCGGCGAGGGGGACTACAATGAGCAGTTCTTC
CASAGEGDYNEQFF
>TRBJ2-7|TRBD2|17|TRBV27|NA
TGTGCCAGCAGTCCCCTCTTGACTAGCGGGAGTGAGAACGAGCAGTACTTC
CASSPLLTSGSENEQYF
>TRBJ1-5|NA|12|TRBV28|NA
TGTGCCAGCACCAGGGGTTTATCGCCCCAGCATTTT
CASTRGLSPQHF
>TRBJ1-1|NA|12|TRBV7-9|NA
TGTGCCAGCAGCCAATTTGGGTCTGAAGCTTTCTTT
CASSQFGSEAFF
>TRBJ2-3|NA|15|TRBV5-6|NA
TGTGCCAGCAGCTCCCCGGTCGCGAGCACAGATACGCAGTATTTT
CASSSPVASTDTQYF
>TRBJ1-1|NA|13|TRBV14|once
TGTGCCAGCAGCCAAGTTACGGGCACTGAAGCTTTCTTT
CASSQVTGTEAFF
>TRBJ2-7|TRBD1|16|TRBV2|NA
TGTGCCAGCAGTTACGACAGGGACCGTCCTCGGTACGAGCAGTACTTC
CASSYDRDRPRYEQYF
>TRBJ1-1|NA|13|TRBV28|NA
TGTGCCAGCAGTTTAACCTTGACAGAAGAAGCTTTCTTT
CASSLTLTEEAFF
>TRBJ1-2|NA|15|TRBV2|NA
TGTGCCAGCAGTGAATCCGGGGAGGTACTCTATGGCTACACCTTC
CASSESGEVLYGYTF
>TRBJ2-1|NA|15|TRBV9|NA
TGTGCCAGCAGCTCCGGGACAGGGCGGGGGGATGAGCAGTTCTTC
CASSSGTGRGDEQFF
>TRBJ2-5|NA|14|TRBV4-3|NA
TGCGCCAGCAGCCCCGGCAGGGGTTCGGGGACCCAGTACTTC
CASSPGRGSGTQYF
>TRBJ2-7|TRBD1|14|TRBV5-1|NA
TGCGCCAGCAGCTTCTGGACAGGGGGGTACGAGCAGTACTTC
CASSFWTGGYEQYF
>TRBJ1-3|TRBD1|18|TRBV28|NA
TGTGCCAGCAGTTTACCCTCCGGACAGGGAACAGGAGGAAACACCATATATTTT
CASSLPSGQGTGGNTIYF
>TRBJ2-7|NA|13|TRBV5-1|once
TGCGCCAGCAGCGCGACACCGATGGACGAGCAGTACTTC
CASSATPMDEQYF
>TRBJ1-2|TRBD1|15|TRBV9|NA
TGTGCCAGCAGCATGTCTACCGGGACAGCCTATGGCTACACCTTC
CASSMSTGTAYGYTF
>TRBJ2-1|NA|15|TRBV4-2|NA
TGTGCCAGCAGCCCGGACGGGAGTGACTACAATGAGCAGTTCTTC
CASSPDGSDYNEQFF
>TRBJ2-5|NA|11|TRBV28|NA
TGTGCCAGCAGTTTCGGAGAGACCCAGTACTTC
CASSFGETQYF
>TRBJ1-1|NA|11|TRBV7-7|NA
TGTGCCAGCAGCCCAAGCAAAAAGGCTTTCTTT
CASSPSKKAFF
>TRBJ1-5|NA|13|TRBV30|few
TGTGCCTGGAACAGGGAATCCAATCAGCCCCAGCATTTT
CAWNRESNQPQHF
>TRBJ2-1|TRBD2|14|TRBV7-9|NA
TGTGCCAGTACGAGCGGGAGAAGCTACAATGAGCAGTTCTTC
CASTSGRSYNEQFF